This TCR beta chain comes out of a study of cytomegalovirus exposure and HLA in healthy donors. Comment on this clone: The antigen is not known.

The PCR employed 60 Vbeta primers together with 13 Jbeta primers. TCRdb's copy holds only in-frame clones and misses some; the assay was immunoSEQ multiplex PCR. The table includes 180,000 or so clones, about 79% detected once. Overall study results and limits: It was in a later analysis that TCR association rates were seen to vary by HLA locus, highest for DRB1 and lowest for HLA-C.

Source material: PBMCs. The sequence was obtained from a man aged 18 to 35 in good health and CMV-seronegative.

The DNA for the CDR3 is TGTGCCAGTAGTCCTCGTCCCGGGACAGCCTCCTACGAGCAGTACTTC. This translates into CASSPRPGTASYEQYF. This sequence joins TRBV19 and TRBJ2-7; 7 nucleotides match TRBD1. This CDR3 spans 16 amino acids. The junction had 10 bases not matched to a gene; V was cut back by 5 bases and J by 0 bases. The germline gives CDR1 LNHDA, CDR2 SQIVND (reference sequence).